Shown below are 18 T cell receptor beta chains from a single sample sequenced in a study of human T cells and chemical hapten exposure. Time point of the sample: patch test 1, 2 weeks after DPC sensitization. This sample's treatment: therapeutic diphenylcyclopropenone sensitization with weekly scalp DPC. TCRdb recomputed calls from the RACE reads with MiXCR, one row per CDR3 protein. The table has some 180,000 distinct CDR3 sequences, around 24% seen once. Specimen: whole blood, collected in connection with sensitization to the hapten diphenylcyclopropenone (DPC). The origin of the receptors is a woman aged 50 to 60 with alopecia areata. Some clones in this sample may be carry-over from other donors' samples.

This clonotype appeared a few times. The genes are TRBV15 and TRBJ2-7; D possibly matches TRBD1 or TRBD2 (7 bases each). The CDR3 runs to 16 residues. Between the trimmed V and J ends, which lost 6 bases and 2 bases, there was a span of 20 bases. CDR1 and CDR2 (germline): LNHNV, YYDKDF (reference sequence). For the CDR3, the DNA is TGTGCCACCAGTCCCCAGGGGGGGGAGGGGACCTACGAGCAGTACTTC. The encoded protein is CATSPQGGEGTYEQYF.

This clonotype was detected a few times. The chain uses TRBV20-1 and TRBJ2-7; TRBD1 agrees at 11 bases. CDR1 DFQATT and CDR2 SNEGSKA come from the germline V gene (reference sequence). Unmatched junction bases numbered 9, after V lost 6 bases and J lost 5 bases. This CDR3 comprises 14 residues. The CDR3 region has the DNA TGCAGTGCCCCAGGGGACAGGGGGTCGAACGAGCAGTACTTC. Amino acids: CSAPGDRGSNEQYF.

The chain uses TRBV20-1 and TRBJ2-1; 7 bases line up with TRBD2. The CDR3 totals 14 residues. Trimming at V came to 1 base and at J to 6 bases, leaving 6 bases not matched to a gene. CDR1 is DFQATT, CDR2 SNEGSKA, per germline (reference sequence). In DNA, the CDR3 is TGCAGTGCTAGAGCGGCAGGGAGGGTCAATGAGCAGTTCTTC. Translated, it gives CSARAAGRVNEQFF.

This clonotype was found a few times. The V gene is TRBV4-1, the J gene TRBJ1-1; D is uncertain. With 3 bases removed from V and 8 bases from J, the gap between germline ends came to 16 bases. The CDR3 has 14 amino acids. Germline V gene lookup returns CDR1 MGHRA and CDR2 YSYEKL. The CDR3 coding sequence is TGCGCCAGCAGCCAGCAGAATCAGGCTCCCGAAGCTTTCTTT. Encoded protein: CASSQQNQAPEAFF.

This chain joins TRBV4-1 and TRBJ2-5, with TRBD2 identical over 8 bases. V lost 0 bases and J lost 0; bases outside the gene matches: 6. The CDR3 loop spans 17 amino acids. The germline CDR1 and CDR2 sequences are MGHRA and YSYEKL. CDR3 amino acids: CASSQEVQLADQETQYF. The CDR3 region has the DNA TGCGCCAGCAGCCAAGAGGTCCAACTAGCGGACCAAGAGACCCAGTACTTC.

The J gene is TRBJ2-7, the V gene TRBV5-1; maybe TRBD2 (6 bases). The CDR3 is 15 amino acids. The germline V gene encodes CDR1 SGHRS and CDR2 YFSETQ. V was clipped by 0 bases and J by 2 bases, with 12 bases between them. The CDR3 protein is CASSLVASVPYEQYF. CDR3 nucleotide sequence: TGCGCCAGCAGCTTGGTGGCTAGCGTTCCCTACGAGCAGTACTTC.

The chain uses TRBV20-1 and TRBJ2-1; D is uncertain. Deletions cut 4 bases from V and 6 bases from J, with 13 bases between. Germline CDR1 DFQATT, CDR2 SNEGSKA (reference sequence). This CDR3 has 13 amino acids. CDR3: CSATLDARNEQFF. CDR3 in DNA: TGCAGTGCTACCCTCGACGCTCGCAATGAGCAGTTCTTC.

This clonotype has just a few counts. This chain links TRBV4-2 with TRBJ1-2; 9 nucleotides align to TRBD1. Germline CDR1 and CDR2: LGHNA and YNFKEQ. Losses at the gene ends were 6 bases for V and 6 bases for J; bases not matched to a gene: 5. CDR3 length: 13 residues. CDR3 nucleotides: TGTGCCAGCAGGCAACAGGGGGCGGATGGCTACACCTTC. Its protein is CASRQQGADGYTF.

V gene TRBV12-3 or TRBV12-4 combines with J gene TRBJ2-7; no reliable D call. The CDR3 totals 17 residues. V lost 3 bases, J lost 0 bases, and 18 bases lay in between. The DNA for the CDR3 is TGTGCCAGCAGTTTTACCTTGGACGACCTGAGCTCCTACGAGCAGTACTTC. Amino acid sequence: CASSFTLDDLSSYEQYF.

The chain couples TRBV20-1 to TRBJ2-5, with TRBD1 as a possible D gene (5 bases). CDR3 length: 14 amino acids. The germline V gene encodes CDR1 DFQATT and CDR2 SNEGSKA (reference sequence). Trimming took off 0 bases at V and 2 bases at J, with 10 bases between the two ends. The CDR3 region is CSARDRRGQETQYF. For the CDR3, the DNA is TGCAGTGCTAGAGATCGTAGGGGACAAGAGACCCAGTACTTC.

This clonotype appeared once. The genes are TRBV2 and TRBJ2-2; D remains unclear. Deletions cut 1 base from V and 2 bases from J, with 8 bases between. The CDR3 has 15 residues. CDR1 is SNHLY and CDR2 is FYNNEI in the germline V gene. CDR3 in amino acids: CASSEDTVNTGELFF. CDR3 nucleotides: TGTGCCAGCAGTGAAGACACCGTAAACACCGGGGAGCTGTTTTTT.

This chain links TRBV6-6 with TRBJ1-1; 7 positions agree with TRBD1. This CDR3 region has 15 residues. Germline values: CDR1 MNHNY, CDR2 SVGAGI (reference sequence). Trimming took 6 bases from V and 0 from J; bases not matched to a gene: 7. The CDR3 loop reads CASRVTGTVNTEAFF. The DNA of the CDR3 is TGTGCCAGCAGAGTTACCGGGACAGTGAACACTGAAGCTTTCTTT.

The rearrangement uses TRBV3-1 and TRBJ2-1, with no clear D. The CDR3 runs to 16 residues. V gave up 0 bases and J gave up 6 bases, with 15 bases separating them. CDR1 and CDR2 from the germline V gene are LGHDT and YNNKEL (reference sequence). For the CDR3, the DNA is TGTGCCAGCAGCCAAGACGTGGCGGCTCCTGGCAATGAGCAGTTCTTC. It encodes CASSQDVAAPGNEQFF.

The chain is built from TRBV5-6 and TRBJ1-2; 11 bases fit TRBD1. The junction had 10 bases not matched to a gene; V was cut back by 4 bases and J by 8 bases. The CDR3 sequence is 15 residues long. Germline V CDR1 and CDR2: SGHDT, YYEEEE. This CDR3 is CASSPPGTGGLGYTF. The CDR3 region has the DNA TGTGCCAGCAGCCCCCCGGGGACAGGGGGACTGGGCTACACCTTC.

This clonotype has just a few counts. A much larger clonotype is one base distant, so this may be a read error. V gene TRBV3-1 combines with J gene TRBJ2-5; D call uncertain. The CDR3 extends over 11 amino acids. V dropped 5 bases and J dropped 1 base, with 2 bases sitting between them. Germline V gene sequence: CDR1 LGHDT, CDR2 YNNKEL (reference sequence). This CDR3 reads CASSTQETQYF. CDR3 coding DNA: TGTGCCAGCAGCACCCAAGAGACCCAGTACTTC.

The chain combines TRBV29-1 with TRBJ2-3; TRBD2 matches 8 bases. CDR3 length equals 15 residues. CDR1 and CDR2 (germline): SQVTM, ANQGSEA. J was trimmed by 5 bases and V by 1 base; bases with no gene match: 8. The CDR3 DNA is TGCAGCGTTGAAGCCCCAGCGGGAGCGAGAGATACGCAGTATTTT. It specifies CSVEAPAGARDTQYF.

In its sample, this clonotype was seen a few times. V is TRBV29-1 and J is TRBJ2-7; TRBD1 matches 8 bases. The CDR3 is 13 amino acids. The V gene end was trimmed by 2 bases and the J gene end by 2 bases; junction bases not matched to a gene: 2. The germline gives CDR1 SQVTM, CDR2 ANQGSEA. CDR3 residues: CSVETTGAYEQYF. The CDR3 coding sequence is TGCAGCGTTGAAACGACAGGGGCCTACGAGCAGTACTTC.

This clonotype was detected only a few times. V usage is TRBV25-1 and J usage is TRBJ2-3; no clear D gene. The length of the CDR3 is 14 residues. Trimming cost V 3 bases and J 4 bases, with 11 bases left between them. The germline gives CDR1 MGHDK, CDR2 SYGVNS. CDR3 protein: CASSDTTSPDTQYF. Here the CDR3 DNA reads TGTGCCAGCAGTGATACGACCTCCCCAGATACGCAGTATTTT.